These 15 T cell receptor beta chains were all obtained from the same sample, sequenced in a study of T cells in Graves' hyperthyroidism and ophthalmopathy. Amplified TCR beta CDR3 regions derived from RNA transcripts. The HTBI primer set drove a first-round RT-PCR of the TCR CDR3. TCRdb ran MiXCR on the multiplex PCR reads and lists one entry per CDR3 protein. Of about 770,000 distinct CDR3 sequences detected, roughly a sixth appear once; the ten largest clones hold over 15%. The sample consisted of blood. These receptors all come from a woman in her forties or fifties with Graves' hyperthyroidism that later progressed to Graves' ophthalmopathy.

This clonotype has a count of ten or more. CDR3 nucleotides: TGTGCCAGCAGCTTAGTGGACAGCGGGGGGAACACCGGGGAGCTGTTTTTT. Translated, it gives CASSLVDSGGNTGELFF. The chain uses TRBV7-9 and TRBJ2-2; 8 bases fit TRBD2. Germline V gene lookup returns CDR1 SEHNR and CDR2 FQNEAQ (reference sequence). The CDR3 spans 17 residues. V shed 1 base and J 1 base; nucleotides not matched to a gene: 5.

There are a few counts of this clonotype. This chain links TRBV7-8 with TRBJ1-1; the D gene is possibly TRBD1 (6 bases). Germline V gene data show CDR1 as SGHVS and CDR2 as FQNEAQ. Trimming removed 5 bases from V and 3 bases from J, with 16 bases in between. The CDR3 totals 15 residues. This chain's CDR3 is CASSPRTAWYTEAFF. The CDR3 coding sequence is TGTGCCAGCAGCCCACGGACAGCGTGGTACACTGAAGCTTTCTTT. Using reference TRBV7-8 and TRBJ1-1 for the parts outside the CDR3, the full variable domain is GAGVSQSPRYKVAKRGQDVALRCDPISGHVSLFWYQQALGQGPEFLTYFQNEAQLDKSGLPSDRFFAERPEGSVSTLKIQRTQQEDSAVYLCASSPRTAWYTEAFFGQGTRLTVV.

The CDR3 protein is CASSIGTGDGDTQYF. The CDR3 nucleotides are TGTGCCAGCAGTATCGGGACAGGGGATGGAGATACGCAGTATTTT. The chain has TRBV6-1 and TRBJ2-3; 10 bases align to TRBD1. CDR3 length: 15 residues. J lost 5 bases, V lost 5 bases, and 7 bases had no gene match. Germline CDR1 reads MNHNS; CDR2 reads SASEGT.

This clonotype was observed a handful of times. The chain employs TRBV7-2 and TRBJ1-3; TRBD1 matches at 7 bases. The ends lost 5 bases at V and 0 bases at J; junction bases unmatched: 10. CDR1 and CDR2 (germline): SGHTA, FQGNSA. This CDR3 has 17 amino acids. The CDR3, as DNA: TGTGCCAGCAGCCCCGGGACAGTTCCCCTCTCTGGAAACACCATATATTTT. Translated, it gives CASSPGTVPLSGNTIYF. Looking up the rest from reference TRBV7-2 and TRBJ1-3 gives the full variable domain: GAGVSQSPSNKVTEKGKDVELRCDPISGHTALYWYRQSLGQGLEFLIYFQGNSAPDKSGLPSDRFSAERTGGSVSTLTIQRTQQEDSAVYLCASSPGTVPLSGNTIYFGEGSWLTVV.

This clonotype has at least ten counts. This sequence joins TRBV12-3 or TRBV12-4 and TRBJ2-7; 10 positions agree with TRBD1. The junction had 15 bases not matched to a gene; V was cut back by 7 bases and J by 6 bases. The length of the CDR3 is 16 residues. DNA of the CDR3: TGTGCCAGCACCTCCCTTCATGACAGGGGGCTTTCCGAGCAGTACTTC. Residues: CASTSLHDRGLSEQYF.

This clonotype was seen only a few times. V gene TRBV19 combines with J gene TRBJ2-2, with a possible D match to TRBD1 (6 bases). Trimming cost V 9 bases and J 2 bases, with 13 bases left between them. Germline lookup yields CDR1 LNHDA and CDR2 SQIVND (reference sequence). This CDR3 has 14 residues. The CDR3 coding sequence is TGTGCCAGCCGTAAGGACAGAAACACCGGGGAGCTGTTTTTT. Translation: CASRKDRNTGELFF.

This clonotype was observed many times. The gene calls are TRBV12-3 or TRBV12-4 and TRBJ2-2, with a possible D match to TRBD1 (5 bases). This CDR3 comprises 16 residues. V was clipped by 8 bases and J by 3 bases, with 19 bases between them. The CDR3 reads CASAGAVTLDTGELFF. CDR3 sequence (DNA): TGTGCCAGCGCTGGGGCCGTGACACTCGACACCGGGGAGCTGTTTTTT.

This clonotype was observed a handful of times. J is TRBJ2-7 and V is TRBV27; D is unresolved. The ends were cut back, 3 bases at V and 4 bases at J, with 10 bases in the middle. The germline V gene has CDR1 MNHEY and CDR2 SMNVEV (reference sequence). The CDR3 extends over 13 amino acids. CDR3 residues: CASSFGVTYEQYF. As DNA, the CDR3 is TGTGCCAGCAGTTTTGGGGTGACGTACGAGCAGTACTTC.

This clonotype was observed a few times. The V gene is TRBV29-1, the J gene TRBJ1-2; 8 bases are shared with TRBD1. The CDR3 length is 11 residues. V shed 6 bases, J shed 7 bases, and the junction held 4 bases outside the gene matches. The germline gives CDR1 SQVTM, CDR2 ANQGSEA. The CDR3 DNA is TGCAGCGTCGGACAGGGTCGTGGCTACACCTTC. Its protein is CSVGQGRGYTF.

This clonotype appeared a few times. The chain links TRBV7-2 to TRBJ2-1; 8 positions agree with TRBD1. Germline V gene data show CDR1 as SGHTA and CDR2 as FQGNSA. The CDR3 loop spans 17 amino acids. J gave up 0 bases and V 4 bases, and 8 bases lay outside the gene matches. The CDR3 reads CASSSRRTGNSYNEQFF. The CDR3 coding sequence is TGTGCCAGCAGCTCTCGCCGGACAGGGAACTCCTACAATGAGCAGTTCTTC.

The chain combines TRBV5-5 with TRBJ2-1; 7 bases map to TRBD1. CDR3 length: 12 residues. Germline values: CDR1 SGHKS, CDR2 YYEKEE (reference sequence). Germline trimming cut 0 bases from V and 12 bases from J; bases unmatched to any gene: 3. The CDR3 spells CASSLEAGGQFF. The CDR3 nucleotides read TGTGCCAGCAGCTTGGAGGCAGGGGGGCAGTTCTTC.

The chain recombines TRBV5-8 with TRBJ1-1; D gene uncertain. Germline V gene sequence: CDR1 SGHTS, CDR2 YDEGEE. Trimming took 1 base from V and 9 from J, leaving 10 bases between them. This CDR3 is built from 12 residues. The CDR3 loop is CASSLLGSKAFF. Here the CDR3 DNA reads TGTGCCAGCAGCTTGCTTGGCTCTAAAGCTTTCTTT.

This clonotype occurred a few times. The CDR3 DNA is TGCAGTGCTAGCCTCCCCCACGACCCCAGCTATGAGACCCAGTACTTC. Amino acid sequence: CSASLPHDPSYETQYF. V usage is TRBV20-1 and J usage is TRBJ2-5; no firm D call. V was trimmed by 3 bases and J by 5 bases, leaving 22 bases between them. This CDR3 region has 16 residues. CDR1 and CDR2 (germline): DFQATT, SNEGSKA (reference sequence).

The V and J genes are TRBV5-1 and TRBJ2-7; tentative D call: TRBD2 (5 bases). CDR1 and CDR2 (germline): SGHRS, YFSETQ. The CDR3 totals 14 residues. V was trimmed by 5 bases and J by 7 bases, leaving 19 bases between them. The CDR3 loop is CASSEASSGREQYF. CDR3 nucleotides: TGCGCCAGCAGTGAGGCTAGCTCCGGTAGGGAGCAGTACTTC.

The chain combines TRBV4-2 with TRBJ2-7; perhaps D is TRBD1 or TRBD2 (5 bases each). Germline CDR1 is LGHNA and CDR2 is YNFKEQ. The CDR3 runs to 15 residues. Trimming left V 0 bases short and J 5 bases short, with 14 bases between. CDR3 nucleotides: TGTGCCAGCAGCCAAGAAGGGCAGGGAGTCCACGAGCAGTACTTC. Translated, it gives CASSQEGQGVHEQYF.